The clone carrying this T cell receptor (beta chain) was picked up many times. Its matching antigen is unknown. The sample comes from a study of T cells after yellow fever vaccination. The wider study: Any fraction with a low cell number was prepared using SMART-Seq v4 Ultra Low Input.

Findings and limits, study-wide: The secondary response peaked faster, at day 5 versus 15, but was weaker.

TCRdb fed the 5' RACE reads into MiXCR, producing one record per CDR3 protein. Here the sample spans under 300,000 distinct CDR3 sequences, around 7% being singletons. The CDR3 sequence is 14 residues long. Trimming took off 8 bases at V and 2 bases at J, with 14 bases between the two ends. The germline gives CDR1 SGHVS, CDR2 FQNEAQ. The sequence was obtained from a young man who received the YFV17D yellow fever vaccine. This specimen consisted of CD4+ T cells sorted from PBMCs, obtained 15 days after the yellow fever booster vaccination. This sequence joins TRBV7-8 and TRBJ2-3; D is perhaps TRBD2 (5 bases). For the CDR3, the DNA is TGTGCCAGCTACTCGGGATCTTACACAGATACGCAGTATTTT. Its translation: CASYSGSYTDTQYF. Variable domain in full (rest from reference TRBV7-8 and TRBJ2-3): GAGVSQSPRYKVAKRGQDVALRCDPISGHVSLFWYQQALGQGPEFLTYFQNEAQLDKSGLPSDRFFAERPEGSVSTLKIQRTQQEDSAVYLCASYSGSYTDTQYFGPGTRLTVL.